Listed below are T cell receptor beta chains from one sample, sequenced in a study of Ad26.COV2.S vaccination and SARS-CoV-2 variants. The protocol was immunoSEQ multiplex PCR, while the TCRdb copy is restricted to in-frame clones and leaves out a portion. The profile shows roughly 400,000 clones, about 92% of them singletons. The material was peripheral blood, obtained in a trial of Ad26.COV2.S vaccine versus placebo. Receptors were obtained from a person aged 18 to 59 who received the Ad26.COV2.S COVID-19 vaccine or a placebo. Each CDR3 is given with its conserved first and last residue. The order of the fields is V gene, clone size, J gene, CDR3 protein. A row's size may be missing; if present it is once, few, many or a size class.

>TRBV28|.|TRBJ1-2
CASSFRQSRIYGYTF
>TRBV5-1|.|TRBJ2-3
CASSLENVGTDTQYF
>TRBV5-6|.|TRBJ2-7
CASNLGQNSYEQYF
>TRBV5-6|.|TRBJ2-1
CASSSGSSGEQFF
>TRBV27|.|TRBJ2-6
CASSLSEGALVSGANVLTF
>TRBV5-1|.|TRBJ2-5
CASSLGQGVETQYF
>TRBV28|.|TRBJ2-2
CASSGTTSNTGELFF
>TRBV6-6|.|TRBJ2-3
CASRGSSTDTQYF
>TRBV6-5|.|TRBJ2-2
CASRFSSNTGELFF
>TRBV27|.|TRBJ2-7
CASSYAGTGPGSSPEQYF
>TRBV6-5|.|TRBJ2-3
CASKSQGGTDTQYF
>TRBV9|.|TRBJ2-7
CASSAGLAYEQYF
>TRBV4-1|.|TRBJ2-3
CASSLATPTDTQYF
>TRBV27|.|TRBJ1-1
CASSSVFNTEAFF
>TRBV19|.|TRBJ1-6
CASADRSNSPLHF
>TRBV10-3|.|TRBJ1-1
CAISESTVNTEAFF
>TRBV4-2|.|TRBJ1-6
CASSQGVFDNSPLHF
>TRBV29-1|.|TRBJ2-1
CSVVGLGQGMGNEQFF
>TRBV30|.|TRBJ2-7
CAWSHKREVSNFTYEQYF
>TRBV4-3|.|TRBJ1-1
CASSQVGTANTEAFF
>TRBV15|once|TRBJ1-2
CATSRGGTSYGYTF
>TRBV6-5|.|TRBJ2-1
CASLSSGRLHEQFF
>TRBV5-4|.|TRBJ1-2
CASSLTGVYRYTF
>TRBV28|.|TRBJ1-1
CASSLPGPTEAFF
>TRBV12-3/TRBV12-4|.|TRBJ2-1
CASSLSYEQFF
>TRBV5-1|.|TRBJ2-3
CASSRGPRGLDRTDTQYF